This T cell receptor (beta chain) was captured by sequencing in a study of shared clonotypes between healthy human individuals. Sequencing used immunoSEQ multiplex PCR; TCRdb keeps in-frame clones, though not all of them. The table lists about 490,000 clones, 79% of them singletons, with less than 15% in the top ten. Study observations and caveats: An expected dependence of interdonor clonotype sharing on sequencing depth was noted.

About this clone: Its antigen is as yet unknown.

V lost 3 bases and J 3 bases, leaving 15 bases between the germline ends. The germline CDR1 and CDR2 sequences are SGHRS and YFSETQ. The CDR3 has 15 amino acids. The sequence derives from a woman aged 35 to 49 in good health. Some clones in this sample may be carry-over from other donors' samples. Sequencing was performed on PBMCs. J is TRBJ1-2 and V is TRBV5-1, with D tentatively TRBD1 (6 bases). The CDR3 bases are TGCGCCAGCAGCTCTCTGGGGGCAGGGGACTATGGCTACACCTTC. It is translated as CASSSLGAGDYGYTF.